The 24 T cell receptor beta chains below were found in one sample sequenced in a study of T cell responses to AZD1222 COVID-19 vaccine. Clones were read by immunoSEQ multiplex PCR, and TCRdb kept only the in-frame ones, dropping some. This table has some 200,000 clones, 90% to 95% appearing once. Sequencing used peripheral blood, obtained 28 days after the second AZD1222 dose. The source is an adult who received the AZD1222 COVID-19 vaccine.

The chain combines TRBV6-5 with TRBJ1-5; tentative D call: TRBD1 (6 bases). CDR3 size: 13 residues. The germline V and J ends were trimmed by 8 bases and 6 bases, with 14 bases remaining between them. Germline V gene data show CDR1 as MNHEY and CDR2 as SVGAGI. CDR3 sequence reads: CASHDRNSQPQHF. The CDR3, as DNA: TGTGCCAGCCATGACAGGAATAGTCAGCCCCAGCATTTT.

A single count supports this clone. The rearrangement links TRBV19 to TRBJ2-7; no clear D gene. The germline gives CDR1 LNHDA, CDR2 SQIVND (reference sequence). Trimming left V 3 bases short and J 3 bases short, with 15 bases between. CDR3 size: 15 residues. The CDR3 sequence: CASSMTMGLIYEQYF. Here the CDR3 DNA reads TGTGCCAGTAGTATGACAATGGGTCTAATCTACGAGCAGTACTTC.

The DNA of the CDR3 is TGCGCCAGCAGCCTGGGACTAGCGGCTACCTACGAGCAGTACTTC. Translating it yields CASSLGLAATYEQYF. The chain joins TRBV4-1 to TRBJ2-7; 11 bases line up with TRBD2. Germline V gives CDR1 MGHRA, CDR2 YSYEKL. Unmatched junction bases numbered 4, after V lost 4 bases and J lost 2 bases. This CDR3 contains 15 residues.

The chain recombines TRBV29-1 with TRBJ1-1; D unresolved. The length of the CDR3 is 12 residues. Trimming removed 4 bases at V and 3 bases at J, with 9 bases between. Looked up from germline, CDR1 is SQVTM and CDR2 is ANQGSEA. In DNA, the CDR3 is TGCAGCGTTGTGGTCGCTGACACTGAAGCTTTCTTT. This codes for CSVVVADTEAFF.

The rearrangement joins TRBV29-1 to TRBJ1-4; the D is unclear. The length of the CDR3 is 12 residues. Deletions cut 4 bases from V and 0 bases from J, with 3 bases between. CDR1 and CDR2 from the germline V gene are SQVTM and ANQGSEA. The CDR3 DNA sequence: TGCAGCGTTGGGGCAACTAATGAAAAACTGTTTTTT. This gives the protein CSVGATNEKLFF. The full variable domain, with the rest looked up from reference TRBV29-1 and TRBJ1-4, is SAVISQKPSRDICQRGTSLTIQCQVDSQVTMMFWYRQQPGQSLTLIATANQGSEATYESGFVIDKFPISRPNLTFSTLTVSNMSPEDSSIYLCSVGATNEKLFFGSGTQLSVL.

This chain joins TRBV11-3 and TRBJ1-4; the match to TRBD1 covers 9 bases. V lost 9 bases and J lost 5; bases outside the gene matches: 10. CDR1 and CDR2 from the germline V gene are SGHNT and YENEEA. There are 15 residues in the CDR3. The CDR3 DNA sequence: TGTGCCAGGAAGGACAGGGGTGGGAAAAATGAAAAACTGTTTTTT. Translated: CARKDRGGKNEKLFF.

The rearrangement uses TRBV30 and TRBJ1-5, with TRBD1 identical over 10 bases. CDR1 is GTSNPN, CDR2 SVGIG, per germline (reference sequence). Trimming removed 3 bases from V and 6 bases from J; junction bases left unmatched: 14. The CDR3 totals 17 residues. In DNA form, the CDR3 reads TGTGCCTGGAGCTTTGGGACAGGGGACCCAGGGGGTCAGCCCCAGCATTTT. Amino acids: CAWSFGTGDPGGQPQHF.

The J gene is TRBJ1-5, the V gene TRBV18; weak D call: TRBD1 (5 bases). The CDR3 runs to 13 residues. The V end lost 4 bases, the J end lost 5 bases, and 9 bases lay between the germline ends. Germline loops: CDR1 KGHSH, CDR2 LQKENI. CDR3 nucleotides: TGTGCCAGCTCACAAGACAGCTATCAGCCCCAGCATTTT. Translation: CASSQDSYQPQHF.

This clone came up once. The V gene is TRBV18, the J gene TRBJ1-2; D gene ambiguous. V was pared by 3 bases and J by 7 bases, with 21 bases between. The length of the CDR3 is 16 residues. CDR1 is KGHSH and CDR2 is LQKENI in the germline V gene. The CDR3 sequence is CASSPVLGPQAGGYTF. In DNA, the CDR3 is TGTGCCAGCTCACCGGTTCTTGGGCCGCAAGCTGGTGGCTACACCTTC.

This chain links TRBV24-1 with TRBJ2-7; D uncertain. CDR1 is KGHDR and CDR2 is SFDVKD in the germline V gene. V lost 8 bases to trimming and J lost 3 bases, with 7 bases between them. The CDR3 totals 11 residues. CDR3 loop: CATICSYEQYF. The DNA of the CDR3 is TGTGCCACCATTTGCAGCTACGAGCAGTACTTC.

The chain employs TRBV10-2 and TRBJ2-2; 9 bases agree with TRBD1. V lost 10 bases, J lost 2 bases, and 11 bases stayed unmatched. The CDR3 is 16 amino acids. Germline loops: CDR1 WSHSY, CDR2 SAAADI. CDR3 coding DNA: TGCGCCACCGCGACCTCGGACAGGGGCAACACCGGGGAGCTGTTTTTT. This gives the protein CATATSDRGNTGELFF.

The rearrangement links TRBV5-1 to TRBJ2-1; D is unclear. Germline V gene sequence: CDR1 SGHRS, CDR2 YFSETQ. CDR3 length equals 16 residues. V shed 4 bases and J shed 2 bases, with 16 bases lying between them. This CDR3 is CASSAGSAGAYNEQFF. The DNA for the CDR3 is TGCGCCAGCAGCGCTGGAAGTGCTGGGGCCTACAATGAGCAGTTCTTC. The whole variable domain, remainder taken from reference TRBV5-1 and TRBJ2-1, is KAGVTQTPRYLIKTRGQQVTLSCSPISGHRSVSWYQQTPGQGLQFLFEYFSETQRNKGNFPGRFSGRQFSNSRSEMNVSTLELGDSALYLCASSAGSAGAYNEQFFGPGTRLTVL.

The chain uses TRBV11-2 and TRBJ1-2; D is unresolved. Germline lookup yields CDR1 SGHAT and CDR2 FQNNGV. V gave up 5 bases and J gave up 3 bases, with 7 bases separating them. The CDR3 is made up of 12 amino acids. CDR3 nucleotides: TGTGCCAGCAGCGTAAGAGACTATGGCTACACCTTC. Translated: CASSVRDYGYTF.

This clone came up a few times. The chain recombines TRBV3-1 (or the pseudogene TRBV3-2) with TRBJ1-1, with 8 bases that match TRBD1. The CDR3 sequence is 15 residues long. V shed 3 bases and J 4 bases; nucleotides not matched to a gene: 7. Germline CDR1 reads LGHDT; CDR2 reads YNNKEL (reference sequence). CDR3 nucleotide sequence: TGTGCCAGCAGCCACCACGACAGGGGCGGCACTGAAGCTTTCTTT. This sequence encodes CASSHHDRGGTEAFF.

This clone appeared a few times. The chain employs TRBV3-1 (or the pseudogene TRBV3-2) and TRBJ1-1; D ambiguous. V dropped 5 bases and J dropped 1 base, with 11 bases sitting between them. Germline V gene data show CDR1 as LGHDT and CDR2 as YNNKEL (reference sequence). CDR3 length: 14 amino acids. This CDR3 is CASSSRQGNTEAFF. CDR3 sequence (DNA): TGTGCCAGCAGCTCACGACAAGGGAACACTGAAGCTTTCTTT.

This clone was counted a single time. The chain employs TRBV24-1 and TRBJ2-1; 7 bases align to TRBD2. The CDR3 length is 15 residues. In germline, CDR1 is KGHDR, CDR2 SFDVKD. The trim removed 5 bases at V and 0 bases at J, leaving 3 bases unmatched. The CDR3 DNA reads TGTGCCACCAGTGGAGCGGGGTCCTCCTACAATGAGCAGTTCTTC. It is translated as CATSGAGSSYNEQFF.

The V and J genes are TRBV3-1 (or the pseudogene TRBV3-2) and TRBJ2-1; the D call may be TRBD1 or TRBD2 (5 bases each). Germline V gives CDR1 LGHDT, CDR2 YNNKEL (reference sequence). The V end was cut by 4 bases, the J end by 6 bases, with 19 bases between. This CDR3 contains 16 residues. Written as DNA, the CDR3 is TGTGCCAGCAGCCTCGCCCACGGGGACGAGGGCAATGAGCAGTTCTTC. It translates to CASSLAHGDEGNEQFF.

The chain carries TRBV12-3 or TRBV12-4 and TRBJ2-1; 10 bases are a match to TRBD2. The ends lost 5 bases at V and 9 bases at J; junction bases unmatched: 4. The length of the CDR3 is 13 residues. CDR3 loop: CASSLQREGEQFF. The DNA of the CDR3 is TGTGCCAGCAGTCTACAGCGGGAGGGTGAGCAGTTCTTC.

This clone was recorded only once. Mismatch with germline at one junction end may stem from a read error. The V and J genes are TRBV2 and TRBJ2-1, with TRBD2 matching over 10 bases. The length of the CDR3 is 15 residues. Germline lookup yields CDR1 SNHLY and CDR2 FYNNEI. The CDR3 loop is CASREAGGTSNEQFF. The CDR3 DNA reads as TGTGCCAGCAGGGAAGCGGGAGGGACTTCCAATGAGCAGTTCTTC.

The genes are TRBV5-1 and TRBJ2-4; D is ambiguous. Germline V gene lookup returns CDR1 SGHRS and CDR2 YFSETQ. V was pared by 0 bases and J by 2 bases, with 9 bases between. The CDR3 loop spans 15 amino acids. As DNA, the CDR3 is TGCGCCAGCAGCTTGGAGGGTGGAACCAAAAACATTCAGTACTTC. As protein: CASSLEGGTKNIQYF. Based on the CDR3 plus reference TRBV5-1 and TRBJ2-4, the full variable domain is KAGVTQTPRYLIKTRGQQVTLSCSPISGHRSVSWYQQTPGQGLQFLFEYFSETQRNKGNFPGRFSGRQFSNSRSEMNVSTLELGDSALYLCASSLEGGTKNIQYFGAGTRLSVL.

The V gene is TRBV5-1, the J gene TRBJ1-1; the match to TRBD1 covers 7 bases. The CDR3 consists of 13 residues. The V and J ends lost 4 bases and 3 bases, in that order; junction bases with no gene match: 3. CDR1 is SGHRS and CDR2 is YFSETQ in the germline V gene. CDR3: CASSPTGDTEAFF. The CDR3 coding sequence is TGCGCCAGCAGCCCTACAGGGGACACTGAAGCTTTCTTT. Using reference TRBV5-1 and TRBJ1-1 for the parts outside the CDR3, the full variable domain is KAGVTQTPRYLIKTRGQQVTLSCSPISGHRSVSWYQQTPGQGLQFLFEYFSETQRNKGNFPGRFSGRQFSNSRSEMNVSTLELGDSALYLCASSPTGDTEAFFGQGTRLTVV.

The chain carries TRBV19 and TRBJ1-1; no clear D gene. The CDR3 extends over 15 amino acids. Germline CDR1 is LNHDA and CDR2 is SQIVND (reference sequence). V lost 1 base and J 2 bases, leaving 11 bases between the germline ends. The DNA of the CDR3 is TGTGCCAGTAGTATAGGGGCAGGCACTAACACTGAAGCTTTCTTT. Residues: CASSIGAGTNTEAFF.

CDR3 region: CASSHQNSGLLSYEQYF. The CDR3 nucleotides read TGTGCCAGCAGCCACCAGAATTCGGGGCTCCTATCCTACGAGCAGTACTTC. This rearrangement joins TRBV14 to TRBJ2-7; D assignment may be TRBD1 or TRBD2 (5 bases each). Trimming took 3 bases from V and 1 from J, leaving 19 bases between them. The germline V gene encodes CDR1 SGHDN and CDR2 FVKESK. This CDR3 is 17 amino acids long.

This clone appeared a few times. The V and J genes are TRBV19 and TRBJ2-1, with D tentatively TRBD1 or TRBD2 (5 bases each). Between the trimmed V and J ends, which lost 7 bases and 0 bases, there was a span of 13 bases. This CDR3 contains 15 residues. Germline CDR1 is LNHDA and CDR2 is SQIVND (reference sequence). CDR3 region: CASTTYGTSYNEQFF. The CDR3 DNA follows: TGTGCCAGTACCACCTACGGGACCTCCTACAATGAGCAGTTCTTC.